The 22 T cell receptor beta chains in this list originate from one sample, sequenced in a study of graft-versus-host responses after intestinal transplantation. Profiled with immunoSEQ multiplex PCR; TCRdb holds only in-frame clones, not every one. The sample holds about 120,000 clones, approximately 92% seen once. No antigen is known for these receptors. Source: unstimulated CD4+ T cells sorted from spleen or lymph node cells, taken before intestinal transplant. The receptors were sampled from a human donor who received an intestinal transplant.

The chain has TRBV29-1 and TRBJ2-1; D unclear. There are 12 residues in the CDR3. The V end was cut by 4 bases, the J end by 10 bases, with 14 bases between. CDR1 and CDR2 from the germline V gene are SQVTM and ANQGSEA. Here the CDR3 reads CSVGSGIREQFF. CDR3 nucleotides: TGCAGCGTTGGTTCTGGAATCAGGGAGCAGTTCTTC.

The chain is built from TRBV29-1 and TRBJ2-1; possible D gene TRBD1, 5 bases. Deletions cut 6 bases from V and 8 bases from J, with 17 bases between. The CDR3 runs 13 residues. Per germline, CDR1 SQVTM and CDR2 ANQGSEA. As DNA, the CDR3 is TGCAGCGTCAGAAGAAGACAGACGGATGAGCAGTTCTTC. Translating gives CSVRRRQTDEQFF.

This chain uses TRBV5-6 with TRBJ2-1, with a tentative D call TRBD1 (7 bases). Trimming pared 4 bases from V and 6 bases from J, leaving 17 bases between. Per the germline V gene, CDR1 is SGHDT and CDR2 is YYEEEE. This CDR3 region has 15 residues. Here the CDR3 reads CASSRRLGGLNEQFF. The CDR3 region has the DNA TGTGCCAGCAGCCGCCGACTAGGGGGCCTCAATGAGCAGTTCTTC.

This clone occurred once. The CDR3 bases are TGTGCCAGCAGATCAAAGGGCGCGGGCAGTTACAATGAGCAGTTCTTC. Residues: CASRSKGAGSYNEQFF. The rearrangement links TRBV27 to TRBJ2-1; D perhaps matches TRBD2 (5 bases). This CDR3 spans 16 amino acids. Germline-derived CDR1 and CDR2 are MNHEY and SMNVEV (reference sequence). V was trimmed by 6 bases and J by 4 bases, leaving 19 bases between them.

There are a few counts of this clone. The chain uses TRBV19 and TRBJ2-2, with D unresolved. Germline-derived CDR1 and CDR2 are LNHDA and SQIVND (reference sequence). V was shortened by 0 bases and J by 7 bases, with 9 bases between the two germline ends. The CDR3 totals 14 residues. Written as DNA, the CDR3 is TGTGCCAGTAGTATAGATGGTGGATTCGGGGAGCTGTTTTTT. It yields the protein CASSIDGGFGELFF. Full variable domain (missing parts from reference TRBV19 and TRBJ2-2): DGGITQSPKYLFRKEGQNVTLSCEQNLNHDAMYWYRQDPGQGLRLIYYSQIVNDFQKGDIAEGYSVSREKKESFPLTVTSAQKNPTAFYLCASSIDGGFGELFFGEGSRLTVL.

CDR3 DNA sequence: TGTGCCAGCACCCTGCGGACAGGATACGAGCAGTACTTC. Translating it yields CASTLRTGYEQYF. This chain connects TRBV11-1 to TRBJ2-5; 7 bases are a match to TRBD1. The J call is in doubt because the DNA end fits TRBJ2-7 better. The CDR3 extends over 13 amino acids. Germline CDR1 and CDR2: SGHAT and FQDESV (reference sequence).

This clone appeared once. This rearrangement joins TRBV19 to TRBJ2-7, with 11 bases matching TRBD1. Per the germline V gene, CDR1 is LNHDA and CDR2 is SQIVND (reference sequence). V trimming: 1 base; J trimming: 5 bases; junction bases outside the gene matches: 4. The CDR3 contains 15 residues. The CDR3 nucleotides read TGTGCCAGTAGTATAGCCGGGACAGGGGGAAACGAGCAGTACTTC. This encodes CASSIAGTGGNEQYF.

The chain links TRBV5-1 to TRBJ1-5; 7 nucleotides line up with TRBD1. The CDR3 covers 14 residues. The V segment lost 4 bases and the J segment 7 bases; nucleotides outside the gene matches: 8. CDR1 SGHRS and CDR2 YFSETQ come from the germline V gene. CDR3 bases: TGCGCCAGCAGCCCAATGACAGGGACCCAGCCCCAGCATTTT. Residues: CASSPMTGTQPQHF.

The sample holds one count of this clone. The V call is TRBV7-8, the J call TRBJ2-7; TRBD1 agrees at 11 bases. With V trimmed by 5 bases and J by 7 bases, 16 bases remained unmatched. The germline gives CDR1 SGHVS, CDR2 FQNEAQ. The CDR3 is made up of 17 amino acids. CDR3 bases: TGTGCCAGCAGCCGTAGAGATCTAGGACAGGGGGCGAGGGAGCAGTACTTC. Its translation is CASSRRDLGQGAREQYF.

The chain is built from TRBV18 and TRBJ1-3, with a weak D call TRBD1 (5 bases). Trimming took off 0 bases at V and 2 bases at J, with 17 bases between the two ends. Germline V CDR1 and CDR2: KGHSH, LQKENI. This CDR3 is 18 amino acids long. CDR3 DNA: TGTGCCAGCTCACCACCGAGTGGCGGGGCTCCCGCTGGAAACACCATATATTTT. Encoded protein: CASSPPSGGAPAGNTIYF.

The chain employs TRBV14 and TRBJ2-3; D gene ambiguous. Germline CDR1 is SGHDN and CDR2 is FVKESK. Deletions cut 1 base from V and 3 bases from J, with 11 bases between. The CDR3 has 15 amino acids. CDR3 amino acids: CASSQGARYTDTQYF. In nucleotides, the CDR3 is TGTGCCAGCAGCCAAGGGGCCCGTTATACAGATACGCAGTATTTT.

This clone was recorded once. The V and J genes are TRBV2 and TRBJ1-3, with D possibly TRBD1 on 5 matching bases. V was shortened by 6 bases and J by 4 bases, with 19 bases between the two germline ends. CDR1 and CDR2 from the germline V gene are SNHLY and FYNNEI. The CDR3 contains 16 residues. The CDR3 sequence is CASRPGTAHRGNTIYF. CDR3 coding DNA: TGTGCCAGCAGGCCTGGGACTGCACACCGGGGAAACACCATATATTTT.

This chain uses TRBV7-3 with TRBJ1-1; D is unresolved. Trimming removed 4 bases at V and 6 bases at J, with 9 bases between. Germline values: CDR1 SGHTA, CDR2 FQGTGA. The CDR3 has 12 residues. Here the CDR3 reads CASSSHVSEAFF. The DNA of the CDR3 is TGTGCCAGCAGCTCCCACGTGTCTGAAGCTTTCTTT.

The chain links TRBV6-1 to TRBJ2-2; unclear D gene. Looked up from germline, CDR1 is MNHNS and CDR2 is SASEGT. V gave up 4 bases and J gave up 6 bases, with 15 bases separating them. The CDR3 runs to 15 residues. The CDR3 here is CASSGATGWPGELFF. CDR3 nucleotides: TGTGCCAGCAGTGGGGCGACGGGCTGGCCCGGGGAGCTGTTTTTT.

The CDR3 DNA follows: TGTGCCAGCAGTTTAAGGGGGCACAACAATGAGCAGTTCTTC. Amino acids: CASSLRGHNNEQFF. The chain has TRBV27 and TRBJ2-1; the match to TRBD1 covers 7 bases. After removal of 2 bases from V and 5 bases from J, the junction contained 3 bases not matched to a gene. CDR1 and CDR2 from the germline V gene are MNHEY and SMNVEV (reference sequence). The CDR3 is 14 residues long.

The chain joins TRBV2 to TRBJ2-2; D may match TRBD1 or TRBD2 (5 bases each). Germline-derived CDR1 and CDR2 are SNHLY and FYNNEI. Trimming left V 7 bases short and J 4 bases short, with 16 bases between. The CDR3 is made up of 15 amino acids. The CDR3 region is CASTWGSAATGELFF. In DNA form, the CDR3 reads TGTGCCAGCACGTGGGGGTCCGCTGCCACCGGGGAGCTGTTTTTT.

This chain joins TRBV5-1 and TRBJ2-5, with TRBD2 matching 12 bases. The CDR3 is 17 residues long. Unmatched junction bases numbered 15, after V lost 7 bases and J lost 5 bases. Germline-derived CDR1 and CDR2 are SGHRS and YFSETQ. The CDR3 here is CASHPGLAGGPRETQYF. The CDR3 region has the DNA TGCGCCAGCCACCCGGGGCTAGCGGGAGGGCCGAGGGAGACCCAGTACTTC.

The rearrangement links TRBV20-1 to TRBJ2-1; D may match TRBD1 or TRBD2 (6 bases each). Germline V gene lookup returns CDR1 DFQATT and CDR2 SNEGSKA (reference sequence). The V end was cut by 3 bases, the J end by 12 bases, with 9 bases between. The CDR3 spans 10 residues. The CDR3 here is CSASWGAQFF. The CDR3 DNA is TGCAGTGCTAGTTGGGGGGCGCAGTTCTTC.

The chain links TRBV4-1 to TRBJ2-5, with 9 bases lining up with TRBD1. After removal of 6 bases from V and 3 bases from J, the junction contained 8 bases not matched to a gene. The CDR3 extends over 15 amino acids. CDR1 MGHRA and CDR2 YSYEKL come from the germline V gene. In DNA, the CDR3 is TGCGCCAGCAGTTTAGTACAGGGGGCTGAAGAGACCCAGTACTTC. As protein: CASSLVQGAEETQYF.

The chain combines TRBV7-6 with TRBJ2-3, with 7 bases that match TRBD2. The germline CDR1 and CDR2 sequences are SGHVS and FNYEAQ. This CDR3 is built from 15 residues. The junction had 10 bases not matched to a gene; V was cut back by 6 bases and J by 4 bases. The CDR3 coding sequence is TGTGCCAGCAGTTTCATGCGGGAGCAGGCAGATACGCAGTATTTT. It translates to CASSFMREQADTQYF.

V gene TRBV7-2 combines with J gene TRBJ2-3; 12 nucleotides agree with TRBD2. Germline CDR1 reads SGHTA; CDR2 reads FQGNSA. The CDR3 consists of 15 residues. The trim removed 5 bases at V and 9 bases at J, leaving 9 bases unmatched. CDR3 residues: CASSRLAGGERTQYF. In DNA, the CDR3 is TGTGCCAGCAGCCGTCTAGCGGGAGGGGAGAGGACGCAGTATTTT.

The chain employs TRBV7-3 and TRBJ2-5; 7 positions agree with TRBD2. The CDR3 has 14 residues. Germline V CDR1 and CDR2: SGHTA, FQGTGA. J gave up 2 bases and V 3 bases, and 3 bases lay outside the gene matches. CDR3 region: CASSLRAGQETQYF. For the CDR3, the DNA is TGTGCCAGCAGCTTGAGAGCGGGACAAGAGACCCAGTACTTC.